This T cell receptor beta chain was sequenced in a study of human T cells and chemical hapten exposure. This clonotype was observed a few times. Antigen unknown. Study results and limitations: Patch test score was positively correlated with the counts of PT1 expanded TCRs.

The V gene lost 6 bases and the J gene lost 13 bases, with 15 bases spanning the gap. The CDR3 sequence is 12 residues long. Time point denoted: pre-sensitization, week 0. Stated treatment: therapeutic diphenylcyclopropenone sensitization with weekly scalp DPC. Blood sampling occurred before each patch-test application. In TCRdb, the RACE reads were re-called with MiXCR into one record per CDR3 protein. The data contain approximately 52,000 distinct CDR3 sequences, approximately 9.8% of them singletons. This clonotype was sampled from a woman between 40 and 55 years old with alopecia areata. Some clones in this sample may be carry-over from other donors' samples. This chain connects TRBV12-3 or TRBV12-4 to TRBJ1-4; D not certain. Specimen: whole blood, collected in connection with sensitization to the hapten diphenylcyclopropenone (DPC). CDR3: CASSIQRTGLFF. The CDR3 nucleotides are TGTGCCAGCAGCATACAACGCACTGGACTGTTTTTT.